Below are 4 T cell receptor beta chains sequenced from a single sample in a study of T cell responses to AZD1222 COVID-19 vaccine. TCRdb's table, derived via immunoSEQ multiplex PCR, lists solely in-frame clones and lacks some. The table has 130,000 to 150,000 clones, approximately 89% seen once. This specimen consisted of peripheral blood, obtained on day 0 of AZD1222 vaccination. These receptors all come from an adult in good health.

The rearrangement joins TRBV7-2 to TRBJ2-2, with D perhaps assigned TRBD1 or TRBD2 (5 bases each). This CDR3 has 15 amino acids. The V end was cut by 5 bases, the J end by 6 bases, with 16 bases between. Germline lookup yields CDR1 SGHTA and CDR2 FQGNSA. The DNA of the CDR3 is TGTGCCAGCAGCGTCTCCGGGACCATCTCCGGGGAGCTGTTTTTT. Translating gives CASSVSGTISGELFF.

The CDR3 reads CASSLLLRVKSNQPQHF. In DNA, the CDR3 is TGTGCCAGCAGCTTATTACTTAGGGTGAAAAGCAATCAGCCCCAGCATTTT. V and J are TRBV5-8 and TRBJ1-5, with D uncertain. This CDR3 contains 17 residues. CDR1 and CDR2 (germline): SGHTS, YDEGEE. The germline V and J ends were trimmed by 2 bases and 1 base, with 16 bases remaining between them. Combining the CDR3 with reference TRBV5-8 and TRBJ1-5 gives the whole variable domain EAGVTQSPTHLIKTRGQQATLRCSPISGHTSVYWYQQALGLGLQFLLWYDEGEERNRGNFPPRFSGRQFPNYSSELNVNALELEDSALYLCASSLLLRVKSNQPQHFGDGTRLSIL.

The V and J genes are TRBV5-1 and TRBJ1-1; D might be TRBD1 (5 bases). Trimming removed 2 bases from V and 1 base from J, with 9 bases in between. The CDR3 is 14 amino acids. The germline V gene encodes CDR1 SGHRS and CDR2 YFSETQ. CDR3 DNA: TGCGCCAGCAGCTTTGCAGGGTCGAACACTGAAGCTTTCTTT. This codes for CASSFAGSNTEAFF.

The chain carries TRBV5-1 and TRBJ2-5; possibly TRBD1 or TRBD2 for D (5 bases each). This CDR3 region has 13 residues. Per germline, CDR1 SGHRS and CDR2 YFSETQ. Trimming removed 4 bases from V and 5 bases from J, with 12 bases in between. The CDR3 spells CASSLMGEETQYF. Written as DNA, the CDR3 is TGCGCCAGCAGCCTCATGGGGGAGGAGACCCAGTACTTC.